The source of this TCR beta chain is a study of molecular identifiers for immune sequencing clone quantification. V shed 1 base, J shed 3 bases, and the junction held 8 bases outside the gene matches. Germline V gives CDR1 MNHEY, CDR2 SMNVEV (reference sequence). This CDR3 is built from 17 residues. One entry per CDR3 protein results from TCRdb running MiXCR on the PCR reads. The sample holds 85,000 to 100,000 distinct CDR3 sequences, 20% to 25% seen once. This clonotype came up many times. The chain is built from TRBV27 and TRBJ1-2; 10 bases line up with TRBD1. Sample: naive CD8+ T cells from blood, with Jurkat cell RNA spiked in. Subset noted: FACS-sorted CD8+CD4-CCR7+CD45RA+ naive T cells. This clonotype was sampled from a human donor in good health. Some libraries in this study had Jurkat cell RNA spiked in. The CDR3: CASSLYRTGGTYYGYTF. The CDR3 DNA is TGTGCCAGCAGTTTATACAGGACAGGGGGAACATACTATGGCTACACCTTC.